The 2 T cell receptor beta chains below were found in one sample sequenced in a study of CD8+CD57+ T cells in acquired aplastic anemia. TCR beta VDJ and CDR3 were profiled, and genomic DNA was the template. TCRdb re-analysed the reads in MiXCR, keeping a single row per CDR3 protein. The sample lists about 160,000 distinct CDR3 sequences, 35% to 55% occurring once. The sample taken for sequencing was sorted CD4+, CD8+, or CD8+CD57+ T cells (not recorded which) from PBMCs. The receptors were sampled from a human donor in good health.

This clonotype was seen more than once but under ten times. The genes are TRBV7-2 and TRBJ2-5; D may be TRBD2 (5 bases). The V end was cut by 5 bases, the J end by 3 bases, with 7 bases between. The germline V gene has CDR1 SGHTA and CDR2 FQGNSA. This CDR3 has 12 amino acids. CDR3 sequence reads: CASSRREETQYF. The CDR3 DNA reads TGTGCCAGCAGCAGGCGGGAAGAGACCCAGTACTTC. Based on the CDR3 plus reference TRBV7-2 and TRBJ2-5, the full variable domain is GAGVSQSPSNKVTEKGKDVELRCDPISGHTALYWYRQSLGQGLEFLIYFQGNSAPDKSGLPSDRFSAERTGGSVSTLTIQRTQQEDSAVYLCASSRREETQYFGPGTRLLVL.

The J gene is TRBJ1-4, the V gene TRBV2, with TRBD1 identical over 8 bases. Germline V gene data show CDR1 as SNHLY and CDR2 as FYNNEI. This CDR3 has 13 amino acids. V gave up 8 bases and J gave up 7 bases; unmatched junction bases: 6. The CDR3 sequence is CASSQGASEKLFF. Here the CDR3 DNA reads TGTGCCAGCTCCCAGGGGGCTAGTGAAAAACTGTTTTTT.